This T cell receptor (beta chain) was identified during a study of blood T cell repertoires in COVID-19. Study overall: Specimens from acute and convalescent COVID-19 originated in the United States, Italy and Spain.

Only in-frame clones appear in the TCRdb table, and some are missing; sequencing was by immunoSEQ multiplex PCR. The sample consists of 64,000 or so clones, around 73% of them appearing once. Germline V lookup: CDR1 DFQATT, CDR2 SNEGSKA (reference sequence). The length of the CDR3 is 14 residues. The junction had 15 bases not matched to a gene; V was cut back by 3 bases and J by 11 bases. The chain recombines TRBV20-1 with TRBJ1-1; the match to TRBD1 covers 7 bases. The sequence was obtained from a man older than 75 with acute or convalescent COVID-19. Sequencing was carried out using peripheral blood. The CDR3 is CSASRGQVGGGAFF. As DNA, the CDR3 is TGCAGTGCTAGTCGTGGACAGGTTGGAGGAGGGGCTTTCTTT.